This T cell receptor beta chain was found in a study of T cells in Graves' hyperthyroidism and ophthalmopathy. Study outcomes and limitations: For ophthalmopathy, model prediction preceded onset by a median about six months. Stable hyperthyroidism was separated from ophthalmopathy by a model based on 13 V-J features. Most thyroid clonotypes expanded above 0.001 appeared in blood too.

Trimming removed 4 bases at V and 3 bases at J, with 11 bases between. There are 13 residues in the CDR3. Germline V CDR1 and CDR2: SGHRS, YFSETQ. On this clonotype: Its antigen is not known.

The investigators amplified TCR beta CDR3 regions from RNA transcripts. First-round RT-PCR targeting the TCR CDR3 was performed with the HTBI primer set. MiXCR was run by TCRdb on the multiplex PCR reads, yielding one entry per CDR3 protein. The table lists around 500,000 distinct CDR3 sequences, around a fifth of them singletons. The specimen sequenced was blood. This TCR came from a woman aged 70 to 79 with Graves' ophthalmopathy. The chain carries TRBV5-1 and TRBJ2-7; D is perhaps TRBD2 (6 bases). The CDR3 spells CASSPGTLYEQYF. CDR3 bases: TGCGCCAGCAGCCCGGGGACTCTCTACGAGCAGTACTTC.